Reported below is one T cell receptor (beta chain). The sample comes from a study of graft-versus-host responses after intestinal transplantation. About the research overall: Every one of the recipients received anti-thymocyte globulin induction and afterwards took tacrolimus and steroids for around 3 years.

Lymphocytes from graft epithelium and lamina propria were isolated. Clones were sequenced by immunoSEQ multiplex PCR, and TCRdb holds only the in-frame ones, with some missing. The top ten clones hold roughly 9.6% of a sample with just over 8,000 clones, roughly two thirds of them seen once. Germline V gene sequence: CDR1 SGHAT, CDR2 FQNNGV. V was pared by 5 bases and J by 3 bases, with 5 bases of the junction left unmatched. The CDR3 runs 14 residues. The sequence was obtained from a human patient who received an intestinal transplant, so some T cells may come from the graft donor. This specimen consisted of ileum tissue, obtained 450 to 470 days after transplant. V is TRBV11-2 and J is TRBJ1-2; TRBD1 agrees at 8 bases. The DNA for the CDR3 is TGTGCCAGCAGCGCACGGACAGGGCACTATGGCTACACCTTC. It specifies CASSARTGHYGYTF. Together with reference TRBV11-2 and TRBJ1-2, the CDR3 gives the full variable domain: EAGVAQSPRYKIIEKRQSVAFWCNPISGHATLYWYQQILGQGPKLLIQFQNNGVVDDSQLPKDRFSAERLKGVDSTLKIQPAKLEDSAVYLCASSARTGHYGYTFGSGTRLTVV.